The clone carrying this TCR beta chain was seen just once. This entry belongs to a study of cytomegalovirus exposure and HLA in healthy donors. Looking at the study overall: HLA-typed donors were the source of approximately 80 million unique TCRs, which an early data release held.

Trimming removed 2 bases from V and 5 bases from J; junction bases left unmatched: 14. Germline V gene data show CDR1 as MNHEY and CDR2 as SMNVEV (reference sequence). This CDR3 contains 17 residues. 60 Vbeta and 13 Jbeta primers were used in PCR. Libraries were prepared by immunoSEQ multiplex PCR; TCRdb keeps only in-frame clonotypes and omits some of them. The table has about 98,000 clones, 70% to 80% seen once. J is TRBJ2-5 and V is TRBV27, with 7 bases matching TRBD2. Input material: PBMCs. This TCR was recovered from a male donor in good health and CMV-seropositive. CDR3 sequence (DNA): TGTGCCAGCAGTTTAACGGCCCCCAGCGGGATTAGGGAGACCCAGTACTTC. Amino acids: CASSLTAPSGIRETQYF.